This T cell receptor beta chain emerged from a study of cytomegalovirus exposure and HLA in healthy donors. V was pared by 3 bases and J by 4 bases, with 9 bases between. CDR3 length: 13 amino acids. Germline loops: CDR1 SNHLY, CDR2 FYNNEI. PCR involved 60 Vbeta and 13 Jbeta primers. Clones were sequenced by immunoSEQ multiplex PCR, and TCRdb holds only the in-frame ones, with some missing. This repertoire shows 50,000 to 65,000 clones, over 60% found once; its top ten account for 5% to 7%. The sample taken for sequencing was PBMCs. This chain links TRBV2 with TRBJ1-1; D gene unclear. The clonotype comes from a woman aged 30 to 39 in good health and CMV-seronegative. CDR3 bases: TGTGCCAGCAGTGATACAGCAAGCACTGAAGCTTTCTTT. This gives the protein CASSDTASTEAFF.